This paragraph covers one T cell receptor beta chain sequence. Antigen unknown. Trimming removed 6 bases at V and 8 bases at J, with 22 bases between. The germline CDR1 and CDR2 sequences are SGHAT and FQNNGV. The CDR3 is made up of 15 amino acids. Assay used: immunoSEQ multiplex PCR; TCRdb lists only in-frame clones, some missing. The data contain around 41,000 clones, 85% to 90% of them seen just once; the ten biggest clones take up around 12%. These data belong to a study of OX40 agonist ivuxolimab in advanced cancers. General observations from the study: Clonal expansion by week 6 occurred in CD4+ and CD8+ blood T cells (at 0.1 to 3.0 mg/kg).

The sequenced sample was CD4+ or CD8+ T cells sorted from blood, obtained in a trial of the OX40 agonist ivuxolimab. The clonotype originates from an adult with an advanced solid tumor such as melanoma, head and neck, liver or kidney cancer. V usage is TRBV11-2 and J usage is TRBJ1-2, with D hard to call. As DNA, the CDR3 is TGTGCCAGCAGTCTCCAAAACGCGGCGTCCGGGGGCTACACCTTC. It encodes CASSLQNAASGGYTF.